The T cell receptor beta chain under discussion was sequenced for a study of PD-L1 blockade in urothelial cancer (dated by TCRdb to 2016 to 2017). Turning to the overall study: Therapy was started at some point between 2014 and 2016 for all patients, and atezolizumab 1,200 mg was administered intravenously every 3 weeks. About 90% of the roughly 30 patients were identified as males with urothelial cancer of bladder origin, and a prior smoking history was reported by 18 of 29 patients. Patients had an ECOG performance status of 0 or 1 and had received between 0 and 3 prior chemotherapy regimens. Blood samples were analyzed at two time points: 3 weeks after treatment start (second dose) and 6 weeks after treatment start. Blood samples gave a median of approximately 150,000 T cells and 82,636 unique TCRs, with a median clonality of approximately 0.08. Somatic, immune and clinical correlates of response to PD-L1 blockade with atezolizumab in urothelial cancer were the focus of an exploratory multi-omic analysis. TCR sequencing covered pretreatment tumor samples and matched, serially collected peripheral blood taken before and after atezolizumab treatment. Durable clinical benefit was defined as progression-free survival longer than 6 months, and TCR features were also tested against progression-free and overall survival. In the same patients, pretreatment tumors underwent whole exome sequencing and RNA sequencing in addition to TCR sequencing. Nine patients reached durable clinical benefit, while around 19 patients did not. Approximately 29 patients had pretreatment blood TCR-seq, some 24 had at least one posttreatment blood collection, and some 24 had tumor TCR-seq.

Overall results and qualifications from the work: A pretreatment peripheral blood TCR clonality below the median was linked to improved progression-free and overall survival. Small sample size (n of about 30) and many exploratory analyses mean the results are intended to be hypothesis-generating. At 3 weeks after the start of treatment, tumor-associated TCR clones in peripheral blood had expanded more in patients with durable benefit (n ≈ 23, p = 0.022).

To estimate absolute template abundance from read counts, synthetic TCR analog templates were spiked into each PCR. The immunoSEQ assay was used to amplify TCRbeta CDR3 regions from genomic DNA with bias-controlled V and J gene primers. Sequencing of rearranged TCRbeta segments was done at approximately 20X coverage. Processing in the source paper ran as follows. Clustering was used to correct sequencing errors, and CDR3s were annotated against IMGT so that V, D and J genes could be assigned. Downstream analyses used only productive TCRbeta rearrangements, leaving out any out-of-frame or stop-codon sequences. Clonality was computed as one minus Shannon entropy normalized by the log of the number of unique productive sequences. Fisher's exact test with Benjamini-Hochberg correction, using a cutoff of adjusted p below 0.01, was how clones that differed between time points or between blood and tumor were identified. This immuneACCESS table, as held by TCRdb, lists in-frame sequences with V and J called but not all clones. Of the missing ones, under half trace to an unresolved V gene in checked studies; the others have no known cause. The V and J calls and the clone size are those of that table, but D and trimming were determined from the DNA. The sample table records about 24,000 clones; about 83% of these occur just once. The ten largest account for 2.5% to 3.5% of the sample.

A total of under 30 patients with locally advanced or metastatic urothelial carcinoma, treated at Memorial Sloan Kettering on a trial protocol, made up the cohort. Peripheral blood mononuclear cells were collected pretreatment and during treatment, with between 1 and 8 total time points obtained per patient. The Qiagen DNeasy Blood extraction kit was used to purify genomic DNA from total PBMCs and tumor samples. PBMCs were collected pretreatment and during treatment, and were isolated and stored as previously described. The junction shows trimming of 2 bases on V and 7 bases on J, and the gene matches do not reach 8 bases of it. CDR1 and CDR2 were assigned from the germline V gene (reference sequence) as GTSNPN and SVGIG. The CDR3 contains 15 residues, cysteine and phenylalanine counted. The CDR3 DNA has 45 bases and is translated from base 1. This clone came up once. Its recognized antigen is unknown. One base away there is no much larger clone; base qualities are not given.

This clonotype was sampled from a man aged 50 to 59 with urothelial cancer. This material consisted of PBMCs, taken around atezolizumab (anti-PD-L1) treatment. The sequence joins TRBV30 to TRBJ1-6; TRBD1 lines up with 7 middle nucleotides. The CDR3: CAWSNRGSVNSPLHF. At the DNA level, the sequence is TGTGCCTGGAGTAACAGGGGTTCTGTAAATTCACCCCTCCACTTT.